This T cell receptor (beta chain) originates from a study of response to subunit inactivated influenza vaccine. The study's findings and limits: It was suggested by the authors that few new T cells are recruited by each seasonal influenza vaccination.

The germline gives CDR1 SEHNR, CDR2 FQNEAQ (reference sequence). Trimming pared 1 base from V and 5 bases from J, leaving 15 bases between. The CDR3 runs to 16 residues. MiXCR, applied by TCRdb to the RT-PCR reads, yields one record per CDR3 protein. The data show a few hundred thousand distinct CDR3 sequences, 14% seen once. In regard to this clonotype: The antigen remains unidentified.

J is TRBJ2-1 and V is TRBV7-9; weak D call: TRBD1 (6 bases). The specimen comprised PBMCs from blood, sampled 11 to 12 days after vaccination. The sequence was obtained from a man aged 45-65 years who received an inactivated influenza vaccine. The DNA for the CDR3 is TGTGCCAGCAGCTTAGTAGGACAGATAGTTAACAATGAGCAGTTCTTC. Its protein is CASSLVGQIVNNEQFF.